What follows are 12 T cell receptor beta chains derived from one specimen sequenced in a study of T cells in Graves' hyperthyroidism and ophthalmopathy (dated by TCRdb to 2018 to 2020). Library preparation was by multiplex PCR. The data were produced on an Illumina HiSeq 2000. TCR beta CDR3 regions were amplified from RNA transcripts. For the first round of RT-PCR on the TCR CDR3, the HTBI primer set was used together with the Qiagen OneStep RT-PCR kit. TCRdb handled the public reads itself, with Q25 trimming in fastp and clone calling in MiXCR, and kept productive beta chains. Entries are consolidated by CDR3 protein sequence, retaining the most common genes and DNA. The sample records about 380,000 distinct CDR3 sequences, about 13% of which are singletons. About 20% of the sample comes from the top ten. Material: blood. These receptors were taken from a man aged 25-45 years with Graves' hyperthyroidism that later progressed to Graves' ophthalmopathy.

This clonotype was seen only a few times. The CDR3 sequence is CASSSLYNQPQHF. In DNA, the CDR3 is TGTGCCAGCAGCTCCCTCTATAATCAGCCCCAGCATTTT. The V call is TRBV7-2, the J call TRBJ1-5; D is ambiguous. V was pared by 4 bases and J by 4 bases, with 8 bases between. Germline assignment: CDR1 SGHTA and CDR2 FQGNSA. This CDR3 contains 13 residues.

This clonotype was seen repeatedly, ten times or more. The chain uses TRBV11-2 and TRBJ2-3; either TRBD1 or TRBD2 may supply D (6 bases each). The CDR3 spans 15 residues. Germline values: CDR1 SGHAT, CDR2 FQNNGV. V lost 5 bases, J lost 3 bases, and 15 bases lay in between. The CDR3 loop is CASSPTTGGTDTQYF. The CDR3 DNA reads TGTGCCAGCAGCCCCACGACAGGAGGGACAGATACGCAGTATTTT.

This clonotype was seen ten or more times. The CDR3 sequence is CASSFGTGVTEAFF. CDR3 nucleotides: TGTGCCAGCAGCTTCGGGACAGGGGTTACTGAAGCTTTCTTT. This chain joins TRBV11-2 and TRBJ1-1; TRBD1 matches at 10 bases. The V and J ends lost 3 bases and 5 bases, in that order; junction bases with no gene match: 3. The CDR3 has 14 residues. CDR1 is SGHAT and CDR2 is FQNNGV in the germline V gene.

This clonotype was seen ten or more times. The chain combines TRBV7-2 with TRBJ2-7; no clear D. Germline V gene lookup returns CDR1 SGHTA and CDR2 FQGNSA. The CDR3 consists of 13 residues. The ends were cut back, 5 bases at V and 2 bases at J, with 10 bases in the middle. In nucleotides, the CDR3 is TGTGCCAGCAGCCTAACTCAGACCTACGAGCAGTACTTC. This gives the protein CASSLTQTYEQYF.

At least ten counts were recorded for this clonotype. The chain is built from TRBV24-1 and TRBJ1-1; possibly TRBD1 for D (6 bases). Trimming took off 0 bases at V and 7 bases at J, with 8 bases between the two ends. The CDR3 sequence is 13 residues long. The germline V gene has CDR1 KGHDR and CDR2 SFDVKD. CDR3 protein: CATSDLRGDEAFF. For the CDR3, the DNA is TGTGCCACCAGTGATTTGAGGGGGGATGAAGCTTTCTTT.

V gene TRBV13 combines with J gene TRBJ2-7; 9 nucleotides agree with TRBD1. The germline V gene encodes CDR1 PRHDT and CDR2 FYEKMQ (reference sequence). This CDR3 region has 13 residues. V gave up 5 bases and J gave up 9 bases; unmatched junction bases: 8. This chain's CDR3 is CASSPGTGKGQYF. The CDR3, as DNA: TGTGCCAGCAGCCCCGGGACAGGGAAAGGGCAGTACTTC.

This chain uses TRBV3-1 with TRBJ1-2, with TRBD1 as a possible D gene (6 bases). CDR1 is LGHDT and CDR2 is YNNKEL in the germline V gene (reference sequence). The CDR3 runs to 15 residues. The ends were cut back, 0 bases at V and 7 bases at J, with 15 bases in the middle. CDR3 nucleotide sequence: TGTGCCAGCAGCCAAGATCACCGGGGGGCAACTGGCTACACCTTC. Encoded protein: CASSQDHRGATGYTF. The whole variable domain, remainder taken from reference TRBV3-1 and TRBJ1-2, is DTAVSQTPKYLVTQMGNDKSIKCEQNLGHDTMYWYKQDSKKFLKIMFSYNNKELIINETVPNRFSPKSPDKAHLNLHINSLELGDSAVYFCASSQDHRGATGYTFGSGTRLTVV.

This clonotype was recorded a few times. V is TRBV14 and J is TRBJ2-1, with D possibly being TRBD2 (5 bases). Germline lookup yields CDR1 SGHDN and CDR2 FVKESK. Trimming cost V 3 bases and J 1 base, with 13 bases left between them. The CDR3 loop spans 16 amino acids. CDR3 bases: TGTGCCAGCAGCCACCCCCAAGGGAGTTCCTACAATGAGCAGTTCTTC. It yields the protein CASSHPQGSSYNEQFF.

This clonotype was picked up a small number of times. This chain connects TRBV5-6 to TRBJ1-2; D is ambiguous. Per the germline V gene, CDR1 is SGHDT and CDR2 is YYEEEE. The CDR3 has 15 amino acids. V was trimmed by 4 bases and J by 1 base, leaving 14 bases between them. CDR3 bases: TGTGCCAGCAGCCCCCCGCCGAGCATTAACTATGGCTACACCTTC. Encoded protein: CASSPPPSINYGYTF. Together with reference TRBV5-6 and TRBJ1-2, the CDR3 gives the full variable domain: DAGVTQSPTHLIKTRGQQVTLRCSPKSGHDTVSWYQQALGQGPQFIFQYYEEEERQRGNFPDRFSGHQFPNYSSELNVNALLLGDSALYLCASSPPPSINYGYTFGSGTRLTVV.

This clonotype was detected ten times or more. The J gene is TRBJ1-5, the V gene TRBV27; D remains ambiguous. Per the germline V gene, CDR1 is MNHEY and CDR2 is SMNVEV (reference sequence). Trimming removed 6 bases at V and 6 bases at J, with 15 bases between. The CDR3 sequence is 14 residues long. Written as DNA, the CDR3 is TGTGCCAGCAGCCTAGACGGAGTTATTCAGCCCCAGCATTTT. This encodes CASSLDGVIQPQHF.

This clonotype was recorded at least ten times. This chain links TRBV7-9 with TRBJ1-5; D gene uncertain. Between the trimmed V and J ends, which lost 1 base and 4 bases, there was a span of 5 bases. This CDR3 is 13 amino acids long. Germline values: CDR1 SEHNR, CDR2 FQNEAQ (reference sequence). CDR3 amino acids: CASSLGTNQPQHF. The CDR3 nucleotides read TGTGCCAGCAGCTTAGGGACTAATCAGCCCCAGCATTTT.

The chain recombines TRBV12-5 with TRBJ2-3; no clear D gene. Trimming pared 3 bases from V and 2 bases from J, leaving 3 bases between. Germline V lookup: CDR1 LGHNT, CDR2 FRNRAP. CDR3 length: 12 amino acids. The CDR3 sequence: CASGLNTDTQYF. CDR3 DNA: TGTGCTAGTGGTTTAAACACAGATACGCAGTATTTT.